What follows are 10 T cell receptor beta chains derived from one specimen sequenced in a study of blood T cells in healthy people across ages. With a J-beta primer mix and a sample-barcoded 5' primer, a second PCR ran about 7 to 12 cycles. TCRdb independently ran MiXCR on the 5' RACE reads; one entry per CDR3 protein. The data show about 620,000 distinct CDR3 sequences, under 25% seen once. The source material was blood. These receptor sequences come from a man between 65 and 80 years old in good health.

The rearrangement joins TRBV25-1 to TRBJ2-5, with D uncertain. The V end lost 3 bases, the J end lost 3 bases, and 14 bases lay between the germline ends. CDR3 length: 15 amino acids. Looked up from germline, CDR1 is MGHDK and CDR2 is SYGVNS. For the CDR3, the DNA is TGTGCCAGCAGTGATACGACCTTACAAGAAGAGACCCAGTACTTC. As protein: CASSDTTLQEETQYF.

The V gene is TRBV12-3 or TRBV12-4, the J gene TRBJ2-6; D ambiguous. The germline V and J ends were trimmed by 5 bases and 0 bases, with 11 bases remaining between them. This CDR3 is 16 amino acids long. CDR3 residues: CASSGAAVSGANVLTF. The CDR3 nucleotides are TGTGCCAGCAGTGGAGCAGCAGTCTCTGGGGCCAACGTCCTGACTTTC.

J is TRBJ2-3 and V is TRBV10-3; 12 bases line up with TRBD1. There are 15 residues in the CDR3. Germline lookup yields CDR1 ENHRY and CDR2 SYGVKD. V gave up 10 bases and J gave up 2 bases; unmatched junction bases: 7. This CDR3 reads CATGGTGGDTDTQYF. CDR3 DNA: TGTGCCACGGGCGGGACAGGGGGCGACACAGATACGCAGTATTTT.

This clonotype was counted only a few times. V and J are TRBV20-1 and TRBJ2-7; 11 bases align to TRBD2. CDR3 length: 16 amino acids. V was pared by 0 bases and J by 0 bases, with 4 bases of the junction left unmatched. Germline V gene sequence: CDR1 DFQATT, CDR2 SNEGSKA (reference sequence). The CDR3 coding sequence is TGCAGTGCTAGAGAGCCGGGACTAGCGGTCTCCTACGAGCAGTACTTC. Translation gives CSAREPGLAVSYEQYF.

The chain carries TRBV5-4 and TRBJ2-2, with D possibly TRBD2 on 5 matching bases. V lost 0 bases and J 13 bases, leaving 25 bases between the germline ends. Germline V gives CDR1 SGHNT, CDR2 YYREEE (reference sequence). The CDR3 has 17 residues. The CDR3 DNA reads as TGTGCCAGCAGCTTGGGTCAGGCCGGAGGATCGGTTGGTTGGCTGTTTTTT. Translated, it gives CASSLGQAGGSVGWLFF. The full variable domain, rest sourced from reference TRBV5-4 and TRBJ2-2, is ETGVTQSPTHLIKTRGQQVTLRCSSQSGHNTVSWYQQALGQGPQFIFQYYREEENGRGNFPPRFSGLQFPNYSSELNVNALELDDSALYLCASSLGQAGGSVGWLFFGEGSRLTVL.

This chain uses TRBV18 with TRBJ2-2, with 9 bases fitting TRBD1. The V segment lost 5 bases and the J segment 3 bases; nucleotides outside the gene matches: 7. This CDR3 region has 16 residues. The V gene's germline CDR1 is KGHSH and CDR2 LQKENI. CDR3 region: CASSSTGGFDTGELFF. CDR3 nucleotide sequence: TGTGCCAGCTCATCTACAGGGGGCTTCGACACCGGGGAGCTGTTTTTT.

The chain joins TRBV7-2 to TRBJ2-7; TRBD2 is a possible D gene (6 bases). The J call may be wrong; the DNA end is better matched by TRBJ2-5. The CDR3 covers 15 residues. Germline V gives CDR1 SGHTA, CDR2 FQGNSA. The CDR3 loop is CASSPSAGGGETQYF. The DNA for the CDR3 is TGTGCCAGCAGCCCCTCAGCAGGCGGAGGGGAGACCCAGTACTTC.

This clonotype was seen a few times. The chain joins TRBV11-2 to TRBJ2-3, with TRBD2 as a possible D gene (6 bases). This CDR3 has 15 amino acids. Per germline, CDR1 SGHAT and CDR2 FQNNGV. V gave up 1 base and J gave up 0 bases, with 8 bases separating them. CDR3 nucleotide sequence: TGTGCCAGCAGCTTAGTTGGGACTAGCACAGATACGCAGTATTTT. Amino acid sequence: CASSLVGTSTDTQYF.

This clonotype occurred many times. The chain recombines TRBV5-5 with TRBJ2-4; no reliable D call. This CDR3 is 13 amino acids long. Germline V CDR1 and CDR2: SGHKS, YYEKEE (reference sequence). V was shortened by 0 bases and J by 6 bases, with 7 bases between the two germline ends. As DNA, the CDR3 is TGTGCCAGCAGCTTGGACCAAACAAACATTCAGTACTTC. Translated: CASSLDQTNIQYF.

The V and J genes are TRBV7-9 and TRBJ2-1; D unclear. The germline V gene has CDR1 SEHNR and CDR2 FQNEAQ (reference sequence). The CDR3 runs to 15 residues. The V end was cut by 0 bases, the J end by 7 bases, with 13 bases between. CDR3 amino acids: CASSLAVGPRNEQFF. In DNA form, the CDR3 reads TGTGCCAGCAGCTTAGCTGTGGGCCCTCGGAATGAGCAGTTCTTC.